This TCR beta chain was recorded in a study of blood T cell repertoires in COVID-19. At the level of the study: The samples span acute and convalescent COVID-19 from the United States, Italy and Spain. Sample material is recorded as cDNA or gDNA derived from T cells, B-cell-depleted T cells, or PBMCs.

In the original workflow: Cell counts per sample came from amplifying reference gene primers. TCRdb's table, derived via immunoSEQ multiplex PCR, lists solely in-frame clones and lacks some. The DNA gave D and trimming, while V, J and clone size come from that table. The sample lists about 280,000 clones, nearly 90% occurring once. The CDR3 extends over 14 amino acids. V was clipped by 4 bases and J by 0 bases, with 10 bases between them. Per the germline V gene, CDR1 is SGDLS and CDR2 is YYNGEE. The TCR was taken from a man younger than 35 with active or convalescent COVID-19. Input material: peripheral blood. The rearrangement links TRBV9 to TRBJ1-2; D may be TRBD1 (6 bases). The DNA of the CDR3 is TGTGCCAGCAGCTCGGGGGGCACTAACTATGGCTACACCTTC. Translation: CASSSGGTNYGYTF.